The next 11 T cell receptor beta chains were all read from a single sample in a study of shared clonotypes between healthy human individuals. TCRdb's table, derived via immunoSEQ multiplex PCR, lists solely in-frame clones and lacks some. The sample contains roughly 2 million clones, roughly 95% of which appear only once. The sample taken for sequencing was naive CD4+ T cells sorted from blood. Sample subset: CD45RA+ positively selected. Receptor source: a man younger than 35 in good health.

The chain links TRBV6-1 to TRBJ1-6; perhaps TRBD1 as D (6 bases). The CDR3 has 11 amino acids. Trimming stripped 5 bases from V and 12 bases from J, with 8 bases between. Germline CDR1 and CDR2: MNHNS and SASEGT. The DNA of the CDR3 is TGTGCCAGCAGTCAGGGGATACCCCTCCACTTT. This gives the protein CASSQGIPLHF.

CDR3 loop: CASSSGGTGTKEQYF. The CDR3 DNA is TGCGCCAGCAGCTCCGGGGGGACAGGGACTAAGGAGCAGTACTTC. The chain combines TRBV5-1 with TRBJ2-7; 9 bases are a match to TRBD1. The CDR3 sequence is 15 residues long. J was trimmed by 7 bases and V by 3 bases; bases with no gene match: 11. Germline CDR1 and CDR2: SGHRS and YFSETQ. Together with reference TRBV5-1 and TRBJ2-7, the CDR3 gives the full variable domain: KAGVTQTPRYLIKTRGQQVTLSCSPISGHRSVSWYQQTPGQGLQFLFEYFSETQRNKGNFPGRFSGRQFSNSRSEMNVSTLELGDSALYLCASSSGGTGTKEQYFGPGTRLTVT.

The chain is built from TRBV6-1 and TRBJ1-6; the match to TRBD1 covers 10 bases. This CDR3 contains 15 residues. J gave up 10 bases and V 6 bases, and 9 bases lay outside the gene matches. The germline V gene has CDR1 MNHNS and CDR2 SASEGT. CDR3 nucleotides: TGTGCCAGCAGCTTAGGACAGGGGGACGGCTCACCCCTCCACTTT. Translated, it gives CASSLGQGDGSPLHF.

The chain is built from TRBV30 and TRBJ2-7; a possible D gene is TRBD2 (6 bases). The CDR3 spans 16 residues. Germline values: CDR1 GTSNPN, CDR2 SVGIG (reference sequence). Between the trimmed V and J ends, which lost 0 bases and 1 base, there was a span of 16 bases. The CDR3 reads CAWSVLTYGRSYEQYF. CDR3 nucleotide sequence: TGTGCCTGGAGTGTACTCACGTACGGGAGATCCTACGAGCAGTACTTC.

In DNA, the CDR3 is TGTGCCAGCAGCCTCTGGGAGGAGCAGTACTTC. The encoded protein is CASSLWEEQYF. V gene TRBV6-5 combines with J gene TRBJ2-7, with D possibly matching TRBD2 (5 bases). The CDR3 loop spans 11 amino acids. The germline gives CDR1 MNHEY, CDR2 SVGAGI. V lost 6 bases and J lost 7, with 10 bases in between.

The J gene is TRBJ1-2, the V gene TRBV28, with a tentative D call TRBD1 (5 bases). CDR3 length: 13 residues. Trimming removed 2 bases at V and 5 bases at J, with 9 bases between. Germline V gene data show CDR1 as MDHEN and CDR2 as SYDVKM. The DNA for the CDR3 is TGTGCCAGCAGTTTACAGGGTTTATATGGCTACACCTTC. Amino acids: CASSLQGLYGYTF.

This chain joins TRBV5-4 and TRBJ2-1; possibly TRBD1 for D (5 bases). The V and J ends lost 4 bases and 0 bases respectively, with 11 bases between them. The CDR3 consists of 15 residues. The germline gives CDR1 SGHNT, CDR2 YYREEE (reference sequence). The CDR3 loop reads CASSKGLSSYNEQFF. For the CDR3, the DNA is TGTGCCAGCAGCAAGGGGTTGAGCTCCTACAATGAGCAGTTCTTC.

V usage is TRBV7-9 and J usage is TRBJ1-1; weak D call: TRBD1 (5 bases). Trimming shortened V by 5 bases and J by 0 bases, and 10 bases separated the two germline ends. CDR3 length: 14 residues. The germline V gene encodes CDR1 SEHNR and CDR2 FQNEAQ (reference sequence). CDR3 nucleotide sequence: TGTGCCAGCAGCATGGACACCCTGAACACTGAAGCTTTCTTT. Protein product: CASSMDTLNTEAFF.

The J gene is TRBJ2-3, the V gene TRBV5-1; D is ambiguous. Germline V gene sequence: CDR1 SGHRS, CDR2 YFSETQ. Trimming removed 0 bases at V and 6 bases at J, with 11 bases between. This CDR3 is built from 14 residues. CDR3 sequence: CASSLGYPVDTQYF. In DNA, the CDR3 is TGCGCCAGCAGCTTGGGGTACCCCGTGGATACGCAGTATTTT. Full variable domain (outside the CDR3, taken from reference TRBV5-1 and TRBJ2-3): KAGVTQTPRYLIKTRGQQVTLSCSPISGHRSVSWYQQTPGQGLQFLFEYFSETQRNKGNFPGRFSGRQFSNSRSEMNVSTLELGDSALYLCASSLGYPVDTQYFGPGTRLTVL.

This chain uses TRBV10-3 with TRBJ2-6, with D perhaps matching TRBD2 (6 bases). Germline V lookup: CDR1 ENHRY, CDR2 SYGVKD. The length of the CDR3 is 15 residues. V lost 10 bases and J lost 0, with 13 bases in between. This CDR3 reads CASDNGSSGANVLTF. CDR3 DNA sequence: TGTGCCAGTGACAACGGGAGCTCTGGGGCCAACGTCCTGACTTTC.

The J gene is TRBJ1-2, the V gene TRBV5-1; tentative D call: TRBD1 (6 bases). Germline V gene lookup returns CDR1 SGHRS and CDR2 YFSETQ. This CDR3 comprises 14 residues. Trimming shortened V by 4 bases and J by 8 bases, and 18 bases separated the two germline ends. The CDR3 region has the DNA TGCGCCAGCAGCACCGGACAGCCCCGGGGCGGCTACACCTTC. The encoded protein is CASSTGQPRGGYTF.